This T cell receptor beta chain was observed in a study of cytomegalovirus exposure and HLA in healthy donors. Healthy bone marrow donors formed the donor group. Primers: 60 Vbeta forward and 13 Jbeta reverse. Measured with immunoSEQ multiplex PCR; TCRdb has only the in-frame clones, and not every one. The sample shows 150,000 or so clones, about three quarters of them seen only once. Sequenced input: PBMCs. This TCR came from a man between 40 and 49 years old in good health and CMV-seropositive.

CDR3 nucleotide sequence: TGTGCCAGCAGTTTATTCGGACAGCTCTCTGGGGCCAACGTCCTGACTTTC. This sequence encodes CASSLFGQLSGANVLTF. This rearrangement joins TRBV27 to TRBJ2-6, with D possibly TRBD1 on 6 matching bases. This CDR3 comprises 17 residues. The germline V and J ends were trimmed by 1 base and 0 bases, with 10 bases remaining between them. Per germline, CDR1 MNHEY and CDR2 SMNVEV (reference sequence). Full variable domain (remainder filled in from reference TRBV27 and TRBJ2-6): EAQVTQNPRYLITVTGKKLTVTCSQNMNHEYMSWYRQDPGLGLRQIYYSMNVEVTDKGDVPEGYKVSRKEKRNFPLILESPSPNQTSLYFCASSLFGQLSGANVLTFGAGSRLTVL.